In this sample, the clone carrying this T cell receptor (beta chain) turned up once. Its specificity is not known. Sequenced by immunoSEQ multiplex PCR; TCRdb stores in-frame clones only, minus some. Of 71,000 or so clones listed, roughly 94% are singletons. The entry originates in a study of cytomegalovirus exposure and HLA in healthy donors. Whole-study findings and limits: It was about 180 TCR beta chains that were listed as cytomegalovirus-associated.

The CDR3 spans 15 residues. The junction had 3 bases not matched to a gene; V was cut back by 0 bases and J by 7 bases. CDR1 is SGHRS, CDR2 YFSETQ, per germline. The chain recombines TRBV5-1 with TRBJ2-1; 11 positions match TRBD2. Material for sequencing was PBMCs. The TCR originated in a man between 18 and 35 years old in good health and CMV-seropositive. The CDR3 here is CASSLDVAGGNEQFF. The CDR3 nucleotides are TGCGCCAGCAGCTTGGACGTAGCGGGGGGGAATGAGCAGTTCTTC.